This paragraph reports one TCR beta chain. This clonotype has at least ten counts. Its antigen is currently not known. Per-nucleotide qualities are absent, and no much larger clonotype sits a single base away. The data stem from a study of T cells after yellow fever vaccination (dated by TCRdb to the late 2010s). Study-wide context: The SMART-Seq v4 Ultra Low Input RNA kit was used to prepare libraries from fractions with low cell numbers. To track T-cell clones before and after primary and booster YFV17D yellow fever vaccination, bulk TCR alpha and beta repertoires were sequenced longitudinally. The cohort comprised two healthy male donors, one aged 18 to 30 and one aged 30 to 40 years. Blood was drawn at multiple timepoints before and after primary and secondary immunization, with bulk PBMC replicates and cell subsets isolated.

From its cysteine to its phenylalanine, the CDR3 spans 13 amino acids. Of the read, only the CDR3 DNA is kept; its 39 bases are in frame from base 1. V loses 3 bases of germline sequence and J loses 5 bases, and the interval between the two ends is 10 bases. Summary of the overall study and its limitations: Computational filtering was needed because FACS-sorted repertoires could contain abundant contaminating clonotypes from the bulk population. Most clones expanded after primary vaccination (about 95% of CD4 and 88% of CD8) were re-detected after the booster, suggesting that broad memory maintenance occurred. The study included only a couple of donors, which limits how far the findings can be generalized. Compared with the primary T-cell response, the secondary T-cell response was weaker but faster, peaking on day 5 rather than day 15. A small share of clonotypes occurred in both CD4 and CD8 compartments, likely arising from convergent recombination.

TCR cDNA was synthesized by 5'RACE template switching, which introduced a universal primer site and unique molecular identifiers. Priming for cDNA synthesis came from both the TCR alpha and TCR beta constant segments. Library amplification used two PCR steps, and the second PCR step added sample barcodes and sequencing adapters. Libraries were sequenced on Illumina HiSeq 2500 (2x100 bp) or NovaSeq (2x150 bp). In the source study's methods: Demultiplexing of reads and collapsing into UMI consensus sequences were performed with MIGEC, and V(D)J alignment was carried out with MiXCR. Vaccine-responding clonotypes were identified with edgeR using replicate PBMC samples, with FDR below 0.01 and a log2 fold change above 5 up to day 15 being required. Each bulk clonotype was labeled CD4 or CD8 based on which sequenced repertoire, CD4 or CD8, contained the clonotype at higher abundance. The public reads were reprocessed in TCRdb via fastp at Q25 and MiXCR, keeping in-frame beta chains. Rows are combined by CDR3 protein, so each entry shows the most common genes and DNA. Here the V and J calls rest on TCRdb's processing, not on the authors' analysis. The sample records 300,000 to 350,000 distinct CDR3 sequences, 8.1% of which are singletons. Around 17% of the sample goes to the ten largest clones.

The meaning of the sample's treatment or condition label: live attenuated yellow fever vaccine strain. At each blood-draw timepoint, two biological replicates of bulk PBMCs were collected. PBMCs were isolated from peripheral blood using a standard Ficoll-Paque protocol. RNA was extracted with TriZol from bulk PBMCs, CD4 and CD8 fractions, and dextramer-positive and dextramer-negative fractions. The V and J genes are TRBV12-3 or TRBV12-4 and TRBJ1-1, with the D gene not confidently named. Source: PBMCs, taken roughly 47 days after the first yellow fever vaccination. The receptor's source is a young man who received the YFV17D yellow fever vaccine. The bases read TGTGCCAGCAGTTTCCGGGTAGGGACTGAAGCTTTCTTT. Translated, this gives CASSFRVGTEAFF.